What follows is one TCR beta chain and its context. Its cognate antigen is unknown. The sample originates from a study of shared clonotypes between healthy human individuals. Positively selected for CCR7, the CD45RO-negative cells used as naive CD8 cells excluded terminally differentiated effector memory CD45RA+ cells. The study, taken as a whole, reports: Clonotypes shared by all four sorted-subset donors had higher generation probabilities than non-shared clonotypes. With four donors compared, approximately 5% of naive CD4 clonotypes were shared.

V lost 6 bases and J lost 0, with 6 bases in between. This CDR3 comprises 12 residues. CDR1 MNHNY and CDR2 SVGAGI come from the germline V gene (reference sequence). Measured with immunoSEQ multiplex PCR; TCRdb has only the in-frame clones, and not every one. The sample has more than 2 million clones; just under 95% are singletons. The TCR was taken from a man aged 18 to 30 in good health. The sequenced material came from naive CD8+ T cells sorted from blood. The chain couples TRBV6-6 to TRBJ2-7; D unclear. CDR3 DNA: TGTGCCAGCAGCGCAGTCTCCTACGAGCAGTACTTC. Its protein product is CASSAVSYEQYF.